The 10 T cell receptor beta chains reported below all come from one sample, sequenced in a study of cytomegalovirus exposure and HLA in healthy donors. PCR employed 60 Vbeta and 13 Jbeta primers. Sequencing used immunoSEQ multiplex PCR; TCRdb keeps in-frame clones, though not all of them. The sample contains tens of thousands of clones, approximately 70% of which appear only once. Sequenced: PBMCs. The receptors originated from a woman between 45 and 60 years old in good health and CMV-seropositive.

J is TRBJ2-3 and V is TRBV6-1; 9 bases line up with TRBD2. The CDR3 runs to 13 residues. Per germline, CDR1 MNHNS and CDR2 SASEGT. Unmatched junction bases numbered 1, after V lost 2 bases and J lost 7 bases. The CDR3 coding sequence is TGTGCCAGCAGTGAACTAGCGGGGTATACGCAGTATTTT. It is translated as CASSELAGYTQYF.

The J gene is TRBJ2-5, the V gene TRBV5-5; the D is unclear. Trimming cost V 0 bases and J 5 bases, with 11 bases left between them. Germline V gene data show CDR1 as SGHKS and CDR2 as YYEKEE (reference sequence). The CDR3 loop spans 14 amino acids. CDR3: CASSLGQNPETQYF. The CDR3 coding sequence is TGTGCCAGCAGCTTGGGTCAGAATCCTGAGACCCAGTACTTC.

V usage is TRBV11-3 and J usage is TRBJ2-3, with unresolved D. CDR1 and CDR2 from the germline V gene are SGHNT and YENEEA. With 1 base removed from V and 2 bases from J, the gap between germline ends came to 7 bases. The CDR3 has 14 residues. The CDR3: CASSLGLVTDTQYF. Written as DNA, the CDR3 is TGTGCCAGCAGCTTAGGTCTAGTCACAGATACGCAGTATTTT. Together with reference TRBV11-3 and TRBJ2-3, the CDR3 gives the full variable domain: EAGVVQSPRYKIIEKKQPVAFWCNPISGHNTLYWYLQNLGQGPELLIRYENEEAVDDSQLPKDRFSAERLKGVDSTLKIQPAELGDSAVYLCASSLGLVTDTQYFGPGTRLTVL.

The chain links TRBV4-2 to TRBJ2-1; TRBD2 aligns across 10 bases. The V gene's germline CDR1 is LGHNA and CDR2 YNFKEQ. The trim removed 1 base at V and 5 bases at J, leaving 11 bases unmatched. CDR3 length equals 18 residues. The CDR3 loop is CASSQGDVGLAVNNEQFF. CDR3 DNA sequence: TGTGCCAGCAGCCAAGGAGACGTTGGACTAGCGGTAAACAATGAGCAGTTCTTC.

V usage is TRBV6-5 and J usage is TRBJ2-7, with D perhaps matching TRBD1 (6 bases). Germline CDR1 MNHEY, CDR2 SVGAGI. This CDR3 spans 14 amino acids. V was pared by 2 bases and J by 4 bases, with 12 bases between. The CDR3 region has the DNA TGTGCCAGCAGTTACCAGGGGCCCGAGTACGAGCAGTACTTC. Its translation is CASSYQGPEYEQYF.

The CDR3 coding sequence is TGTGCCAGCCAAACGTTCGTAAAAAAGCGGGGGGGGGACAATGAGCAGTTCTTC. Amino acid sequence: CASQTFVKKRGGDNEQFF. The gene calls are TRBV21-1 and TRBJ2-1; TRBD2 was called by the table and not checked on the DNA. TRBV21-1 is recorded as a pseudogene. This CDR3 has 18 residues.

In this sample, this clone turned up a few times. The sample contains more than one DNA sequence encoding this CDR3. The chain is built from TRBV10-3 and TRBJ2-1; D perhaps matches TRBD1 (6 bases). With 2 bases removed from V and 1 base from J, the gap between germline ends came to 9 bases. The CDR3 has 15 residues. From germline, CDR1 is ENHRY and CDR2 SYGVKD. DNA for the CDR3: TGTGCCATCAGTGAGCAAACAGGGTCCTACAATGAGCAGTTCTTC. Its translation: CAISEQTGSYNEQFF.

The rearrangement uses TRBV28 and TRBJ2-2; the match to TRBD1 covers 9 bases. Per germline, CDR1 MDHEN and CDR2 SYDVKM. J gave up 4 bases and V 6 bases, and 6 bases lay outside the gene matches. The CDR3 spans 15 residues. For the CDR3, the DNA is TGTGCCAGCAGATCACAGGGGGCGAGCACCGGGGAGCTGTTTTTT. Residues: CASRSQGASTGELFF.

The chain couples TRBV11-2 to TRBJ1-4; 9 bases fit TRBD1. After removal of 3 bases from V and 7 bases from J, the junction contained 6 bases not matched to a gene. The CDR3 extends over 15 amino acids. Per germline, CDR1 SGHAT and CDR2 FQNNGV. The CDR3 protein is CASSFRTGVIEKLFF. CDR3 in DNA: TGTGCCAGCAGCTTCAGGACAGGGGTCATTGAAAAACTGTTTTTT.

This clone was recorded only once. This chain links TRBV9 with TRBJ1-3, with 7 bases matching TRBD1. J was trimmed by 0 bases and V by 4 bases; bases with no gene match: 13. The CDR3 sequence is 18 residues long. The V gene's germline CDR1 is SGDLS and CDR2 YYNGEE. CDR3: CASSLKKGTVGSGNTIYF. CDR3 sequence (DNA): TGTGCCAGCAGCCTAAAGAAGGGGACAGTAGGCTCTGGAAACACCATATATTTT.